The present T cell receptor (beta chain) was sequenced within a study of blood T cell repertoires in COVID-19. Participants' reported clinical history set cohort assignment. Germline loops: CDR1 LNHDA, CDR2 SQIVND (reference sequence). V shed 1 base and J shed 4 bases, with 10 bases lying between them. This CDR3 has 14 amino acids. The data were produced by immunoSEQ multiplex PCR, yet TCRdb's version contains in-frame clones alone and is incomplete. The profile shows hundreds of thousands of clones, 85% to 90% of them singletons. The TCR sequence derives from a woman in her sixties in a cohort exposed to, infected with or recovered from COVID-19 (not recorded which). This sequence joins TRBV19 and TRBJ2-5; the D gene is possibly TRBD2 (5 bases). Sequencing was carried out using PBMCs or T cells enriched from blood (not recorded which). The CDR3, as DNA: TGTGCCAGTAGTATAGCCGCGAGGGTAGAGACCCAGTACTTC. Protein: CASSIAARVETQYF.